The text below deals with one T cell receptor beta chain. Antigen unknown. All donors were healthy Caucasians. This sample is part of a study of identical twins. General observations from the study: These conclusions were based on statistical analysis (cross-sectional, not following the same donors). For out-of-frame beta sequences, excess twin sharing was weaker.

Each CDR3 protein gets one entry after TCRdb re-called the 5' RACE reads with MiXCR. The sample lists about 520,000 distinct CDR3 sequences, about 20% seen once, with about 0.91% in the top ten. The V end lost 2 bases, the J end lost 2 bases, and 10 bases lay between the germline ends. This CDR3 has 14 amino acids. These data were likewise used in another study, on T cells expressing NK-cell markers. That source adds: The study found dominant NKG2C+ clonotypes at about 1.0-7.0% of CD8+ T cells in roughly six donors.

The chain employs TRBV12-3 or TRBV12-4 and TRBJ2-7; no clear D gene. Input material: CD4+ T cells sorted from blood. The source is a woman aged 18-29 years in good health. Written as DNA, the CDR3 is TGTGCCAGCAGTTTAAACAGTAGGGCCTACGAGCAGTACTTC. The encoded protein is CASSLNSRAYEQYF.